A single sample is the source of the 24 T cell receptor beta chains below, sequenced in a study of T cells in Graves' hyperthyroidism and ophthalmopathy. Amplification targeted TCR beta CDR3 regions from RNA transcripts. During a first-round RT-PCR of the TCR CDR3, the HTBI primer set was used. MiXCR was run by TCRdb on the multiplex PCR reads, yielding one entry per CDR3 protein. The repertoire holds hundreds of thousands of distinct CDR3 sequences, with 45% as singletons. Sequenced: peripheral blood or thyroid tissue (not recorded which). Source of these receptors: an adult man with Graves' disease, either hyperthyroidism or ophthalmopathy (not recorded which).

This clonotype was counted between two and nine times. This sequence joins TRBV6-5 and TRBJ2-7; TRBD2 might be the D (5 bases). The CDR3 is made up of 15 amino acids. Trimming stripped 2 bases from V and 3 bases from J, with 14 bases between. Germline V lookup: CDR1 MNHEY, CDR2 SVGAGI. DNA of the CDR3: TGTGCCAGCAGTTACGGTTCGGCAGGAGGCTACGAGCAGTACTTC. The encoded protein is CASSYGSAGGYEQYF.

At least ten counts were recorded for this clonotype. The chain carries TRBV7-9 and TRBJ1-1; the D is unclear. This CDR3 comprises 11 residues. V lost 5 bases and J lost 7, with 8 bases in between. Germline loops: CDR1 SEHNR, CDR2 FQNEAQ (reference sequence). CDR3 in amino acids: CASSAVSEAFF. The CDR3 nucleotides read TGTGCCAGCAGCGCGGTTAGTGAAGCTTTCTTT.

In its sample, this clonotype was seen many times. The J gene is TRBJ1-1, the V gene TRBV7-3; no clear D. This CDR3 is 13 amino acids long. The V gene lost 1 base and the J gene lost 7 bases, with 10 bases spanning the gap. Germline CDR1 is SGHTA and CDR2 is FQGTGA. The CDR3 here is CASSLIRGNEAFF. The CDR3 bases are TGTGCCAGCAGCTTAATTCGGGGAAATGAAGCTTTCTTT.

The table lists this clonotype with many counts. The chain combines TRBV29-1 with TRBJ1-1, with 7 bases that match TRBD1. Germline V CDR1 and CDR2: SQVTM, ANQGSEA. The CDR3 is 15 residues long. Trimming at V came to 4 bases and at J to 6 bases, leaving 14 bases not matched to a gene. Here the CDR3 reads CSVARLTGARAEAFF. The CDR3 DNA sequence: TGCAGCGTTGCCCGACTTACAGGGGCTAGGGCTGAAGCTTTCTTT.

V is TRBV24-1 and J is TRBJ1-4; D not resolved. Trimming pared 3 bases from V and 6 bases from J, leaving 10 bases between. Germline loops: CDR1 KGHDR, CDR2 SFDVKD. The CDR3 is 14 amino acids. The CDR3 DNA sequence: TGTGCCACCAGTGATACACGGCGAGATGAAAAACTGTTTTTT. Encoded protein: CATSDTRRDEKLFF.

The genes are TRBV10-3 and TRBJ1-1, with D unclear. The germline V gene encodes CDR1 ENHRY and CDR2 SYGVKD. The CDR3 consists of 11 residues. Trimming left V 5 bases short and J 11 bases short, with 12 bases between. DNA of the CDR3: TGTGCCATCAGTCACCACGGCGCGGCTTTCTTT. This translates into CAISHHGAAFF.

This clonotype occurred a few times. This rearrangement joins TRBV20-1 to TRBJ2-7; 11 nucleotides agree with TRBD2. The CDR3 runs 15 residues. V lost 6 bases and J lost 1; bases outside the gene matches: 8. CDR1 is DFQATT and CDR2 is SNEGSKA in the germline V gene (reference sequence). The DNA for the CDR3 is TGCAGTGCGCCATCCGGGACTAGCGGTTCCTACGAGCAGTACTTC. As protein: CSAPSGTSGSYEQYF.

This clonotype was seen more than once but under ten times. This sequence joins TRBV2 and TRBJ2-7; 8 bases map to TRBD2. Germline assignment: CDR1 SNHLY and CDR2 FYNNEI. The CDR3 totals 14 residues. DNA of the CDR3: TGTGCTAAGGTACGCGGGAGGCCTTCCTACGAGCAGTACTTC. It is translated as CAKVRGRPSYEQYF.

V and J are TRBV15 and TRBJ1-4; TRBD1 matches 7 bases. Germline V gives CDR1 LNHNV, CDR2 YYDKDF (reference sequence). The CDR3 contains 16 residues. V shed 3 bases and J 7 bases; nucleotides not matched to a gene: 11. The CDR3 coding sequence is TGTGCCACCAGCAGTGCCCGACAGGGTTTTGGTGAAAAACTGTTTTTT. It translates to CATSSARQGFGEKLFF. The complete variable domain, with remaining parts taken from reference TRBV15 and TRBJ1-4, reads DAMVIQNPRYQVTQFGKPVTLSCSQTLNHNVMYWYQQKSSQAPKLLFHYYDKDFNNEADTPDNFQSRRPNTSFCFLDIRSPGLGDTAMYLCATSSARQGFGEKLFFGSGTQLSVL.

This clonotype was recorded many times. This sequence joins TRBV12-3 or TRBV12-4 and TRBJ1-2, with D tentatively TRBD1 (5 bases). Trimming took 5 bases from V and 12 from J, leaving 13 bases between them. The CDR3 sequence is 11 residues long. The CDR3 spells CASSQHRFHTF. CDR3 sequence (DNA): TGTGCCAGCAGTCAACACAGGTTTCACACCTTC.

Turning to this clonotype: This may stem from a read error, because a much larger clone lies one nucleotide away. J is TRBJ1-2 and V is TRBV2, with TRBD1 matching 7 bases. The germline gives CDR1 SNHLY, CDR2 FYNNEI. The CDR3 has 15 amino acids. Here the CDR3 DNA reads TGTGCCAGCGAGGGACAGCCTGAAACCTACTATAGCTACACCTTC. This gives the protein CASEGQPETYYSYTF.

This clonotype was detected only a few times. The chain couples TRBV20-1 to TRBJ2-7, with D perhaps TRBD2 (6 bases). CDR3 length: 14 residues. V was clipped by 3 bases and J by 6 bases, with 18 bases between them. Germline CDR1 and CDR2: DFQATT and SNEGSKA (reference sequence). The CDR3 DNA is TGCAGTGCTAGCCTGAGTGGCGGGGTCGGCGAGCAGTACTTC. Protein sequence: CSASLSGGVGEQYF.

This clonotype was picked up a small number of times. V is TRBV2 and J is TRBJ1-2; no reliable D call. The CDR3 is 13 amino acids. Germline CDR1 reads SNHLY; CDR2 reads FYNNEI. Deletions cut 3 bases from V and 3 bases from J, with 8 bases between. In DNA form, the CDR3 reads TGTGCCAGCAGTGATTGGCAGGACTATGGCTACACCTTC. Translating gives CASSDWQDYGYTF. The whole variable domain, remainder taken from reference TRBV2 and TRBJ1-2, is EPEVTQTPSHQVTQMGQEVILRCVPISNHLYFYWYRQILGQKVEFLVSFYNNEISEKSEIFDDQFSVERPDGSNFTLKIRSTKLEDSAMYFCASSDWQDYGYTFGSGTRLTVV.

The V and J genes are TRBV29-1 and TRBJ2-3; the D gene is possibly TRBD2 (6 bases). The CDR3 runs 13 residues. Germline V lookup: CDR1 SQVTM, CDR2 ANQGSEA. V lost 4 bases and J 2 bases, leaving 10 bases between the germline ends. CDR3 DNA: TGCAGCGTTGTCCGGGGACTCACAGATACGCAGTATTTT. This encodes CSVVRGLTDTQYF.

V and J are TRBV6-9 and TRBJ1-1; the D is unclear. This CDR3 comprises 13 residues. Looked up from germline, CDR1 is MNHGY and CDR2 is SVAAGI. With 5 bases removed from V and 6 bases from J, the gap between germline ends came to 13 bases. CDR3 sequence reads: CASSHPASPEAFF. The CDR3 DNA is TGTGCCAGCAGTCATCCCGCCAGCCCTGAAGCTTTCTTT.

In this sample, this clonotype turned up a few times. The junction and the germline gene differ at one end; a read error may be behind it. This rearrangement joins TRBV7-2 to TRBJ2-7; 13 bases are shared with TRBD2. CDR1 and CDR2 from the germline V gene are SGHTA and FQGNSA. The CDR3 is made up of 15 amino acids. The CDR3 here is CANSLGTSGDYEQYF. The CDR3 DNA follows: TGTGCCAACAGCTTAGGGACTAGCGGGGACTACGAGCAGTACTTC.

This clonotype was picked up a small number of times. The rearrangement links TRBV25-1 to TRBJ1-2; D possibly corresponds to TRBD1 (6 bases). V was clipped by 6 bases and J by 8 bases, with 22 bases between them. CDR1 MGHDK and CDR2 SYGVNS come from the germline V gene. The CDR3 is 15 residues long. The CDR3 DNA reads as TGTGCCAGCAGCTTGGAAGGAAGCGGGGGCCTAGGCTACACCTTC. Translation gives CASSLEGSGGLGYTF.

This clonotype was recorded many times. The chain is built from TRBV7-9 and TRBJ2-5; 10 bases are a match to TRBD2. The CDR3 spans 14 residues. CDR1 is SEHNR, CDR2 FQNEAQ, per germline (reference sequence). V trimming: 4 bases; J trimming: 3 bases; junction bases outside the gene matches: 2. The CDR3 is CASSSSGGEETQYF. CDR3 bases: TGTGCCAGCAGCTCTAGCGGGGGAGAAGAGACCCAGTACTTC. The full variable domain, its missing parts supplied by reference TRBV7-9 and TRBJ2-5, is DTGVSQNPRHKITKRGQNVTFRCDPISEHNRLYWYRQTLGQGPEFLTYFQNEAQLEKSRLLSDRFSAERPKGSFSTLEIQRTEQGDSAMYLCASSSSGGEETQYFGPGTRLLVL.

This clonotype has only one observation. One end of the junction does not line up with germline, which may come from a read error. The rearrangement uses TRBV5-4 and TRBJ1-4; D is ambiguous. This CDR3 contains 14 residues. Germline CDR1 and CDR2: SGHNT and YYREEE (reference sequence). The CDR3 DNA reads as TGCGCCAGCACCCCAGAGGCAACTAATGAAAAACTGCTTTTT. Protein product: CASTPEATNEKLLF.

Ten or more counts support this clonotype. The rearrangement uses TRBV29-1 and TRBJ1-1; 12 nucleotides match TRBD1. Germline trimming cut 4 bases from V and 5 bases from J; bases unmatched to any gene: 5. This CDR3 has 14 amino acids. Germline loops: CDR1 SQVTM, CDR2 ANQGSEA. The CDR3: CSVGGTGGTTEAFF. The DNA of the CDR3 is TGCAGCGTTGGGGGGACAGGGGGCACGACTGAAGCTTTCTTT. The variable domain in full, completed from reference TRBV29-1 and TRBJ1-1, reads SAVISQKPSRDICQRGTSLTIQCQVDSQVTMMFWYRQQPGQSLTLIATANQGSEATYESGFVIDKFPISRPNLTFSTLTVSNMSPEDSSIYLCSVGGTGGTTEAFFGQGTRLTVV.

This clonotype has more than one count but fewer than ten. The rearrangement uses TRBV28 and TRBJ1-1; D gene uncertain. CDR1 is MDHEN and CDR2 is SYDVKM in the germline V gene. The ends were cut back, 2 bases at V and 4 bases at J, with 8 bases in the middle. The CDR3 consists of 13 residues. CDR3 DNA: TGTGCCAGCAGTTTACGCCTCGGCACTGAAGCTTTCTTT. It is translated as CASSLRLGTEAFF.

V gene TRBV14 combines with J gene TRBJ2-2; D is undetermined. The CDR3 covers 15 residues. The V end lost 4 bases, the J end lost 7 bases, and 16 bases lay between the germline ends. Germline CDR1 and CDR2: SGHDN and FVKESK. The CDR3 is CASSLTPQPHGELFF. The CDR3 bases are TGTGCCAGCAGCCTGACTCCCCAGCCTCACGGGGAGCTGTTTTTT. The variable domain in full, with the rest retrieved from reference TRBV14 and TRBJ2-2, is EAGVTQFPSHSVIEKGQTVTLRCDPISGHDNLYWYRRVMGKEIKFLLHFVKESKQDESGMPNNRFLAERTGGTYSTLKVQPAELEDSGVYFCASSLTPQPHGELFFGEGSRLTVL.

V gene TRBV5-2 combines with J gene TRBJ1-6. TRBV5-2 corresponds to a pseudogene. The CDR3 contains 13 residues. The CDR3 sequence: CASKKQHNSPPHF. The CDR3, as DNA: TGTGCCAGCAAAAAACAGCATAATTCACCCCCCCACTTT.

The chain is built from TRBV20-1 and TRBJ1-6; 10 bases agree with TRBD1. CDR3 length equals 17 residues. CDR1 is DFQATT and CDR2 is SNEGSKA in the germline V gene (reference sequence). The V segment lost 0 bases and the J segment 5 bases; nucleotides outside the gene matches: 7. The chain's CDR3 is CSAREPGQGVHNSPLHF. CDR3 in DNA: TGCAGTGCTAGAGAACCTGGACAGGGGGTTCATAATTCACCCCTCCACTTT.